The clone carrying this T cell receptor beta chain was observed many times. The sample is drawn from a study of kidney transplant recipient with SARS-CoV-2 infection. TCRdb processed the reads anew with MiXCR; each CDR3 protein has one entry. Of 200,000 to 300,000 distinct CDR3 sequences detected, roughly 26% appear once; the ten largest clones hold 7% to 8%. Germline V lookup: CDR1 KGHSH, CDR2 LQKENI. After removal of 6 bases from V and 4 bases from J, the junction contained 7 bases not matched to a gene. The CDR3 is 17 amino acids. The sequence was obtained from a male patient aged 30 to 40 who had COVID-19 and was a kidney transplant recipient. A subset of T cells may come from the graft donor. V and J are TRBV18 and TRBJ2-6; 12 nucleotides match TRBD1. The sample consisted of a blood sample, taken at baseline and around day 120 from a kidney transplant recipient. CDR3 bases: TGTGCCAGCTCGTACCGGGACAGGGGGCCAGGGGCCAACGTCCTGACTTTC. This gives the protein CASSYRDRGPGANVLTF. Combining the CDR3 with reference TRBV18 and TRBJ2-6 gives the whole variable domain NAGVMQNPRHLVRRRGQEARLRCSPMKGHSHVYWYRQLPEEGLKFMVYLQKENIIDESGMPKERFSAEFPKEGPSILRIQQVVRGDSAAYFCASSYRDRGPGANVLTFGAGSRLTVL.